The 25 T cell receptor beta chains below all came from one sample that was sequenced in a study of persistence of HIV-infected CD4 T cells. Sequencing used immunoSEQ version 4 in survey mode. Some clones are missing from TCRdb's copy, which holds only in-frame ones; the method was immunoSEQ multiplex PCR. The sample lists 40,000 to 55,000 clones, around 90% seen once, with roughly 0.44% in the top ten. These receptors' antigens are unknown. Anti-CD3/anti-CD28 beads served as a nonspecific positive control stimulus. CD4+ T cells upregulating both CD40 ligand and CD69 were sorted as responding cells. The material was CD4+ T cells sorted from PBMCs after approximately 19-hour stimulation, obtained from a patient who received antiretroviral therapy. The receptor set was obtained from an adult woman with HIV who was CMV-seropositive.

This chain links TRBV7-9 with TRBJ1-3; D gene ambiguous. The ends were cut back, 0 bases at V and 0 bases at J, with 12 bases in the middle. Germline V gene sequence: CDR1 SEHNR, CDR2 FQNEAQ (reference sequence). There are 17 residues in the CDR3. CDR3: CASSLALGGSSGNTIYF. CDR3 DNA: TGTGCCAGCAGCTTAGCTTTGGGTGGGAGCTCTGGAAACACCATATATTTT. Full variable domain (missing parts from reference TRBV7-9 and TRBJ1-3): DTGVSQNPRHKITKRGQNVTFRCDPISEHNRLYWYRQTLGQGPEFLTYFQNEAQLEKSRLLSDRFSAERPKGSFSTLEIQRTEQGDSAMYLCASSLALGGSSGNTIYFGEGSWLTVV.

The V gene is TRBV7-3, the J gene TRBJ1-5; a weak D match, TRBD1 (5 bases). V lost 2 bases and J lost 6, with 11 bases in between. This CDR3 contains 14 residues. CDR1 SGHTA and CDR2 FQGTGA come from the germline V gene. The CDR3 nucleotides read TGTGCCAGCAGCTTACGGGGACCCCGTCAGCCCCAGCATTTT. Protein product: CASSLRGPRQPQHF. Supplemented by reference TRBV7-3 and TRBJ1-5, the full variable domain reads GAGVSQTPSNKVTEKGKYVELRCDPISGHTALYWYRQSLGQGPEFLIYFQGTGAADDSGLPNDRFFAVRPEGSVSTLKIQRTERGDSAVYLCASSLRGPRQPQHFGDGTRLSIL.

The rearrangement links TRBV3-1 (or the pseudogene TRBV3-2) to TRBJ2-7; the match to TRBD2 covers 9 bases. CDR3 length equals 16 residues. Looked up from germline, CDR1 is LGHDT and CDR2 is YNNKEL (reference sequence). Trimming removed 4 bases from V and 5 bases from J; junction bases left unmatched: 12. CDR3 sequence (DNA): TGTGCCAGCAGCCGAGCTTCGCGGGGGGGCCGCGACGAGCAGTACTTC. Its translation is CASSRASRGGRDEQYF.

This chain joins TRBV11-3 and TRBJ2-3; D unclear. This CDR3 spans 15 amino acids. Trimming took 0 bases from V and 0 from J, leaving 7 bases between them. Germline assignment: CDR1 SGHNT and CDR2 YENEEA. CDR3 nucleotide sequence: TGTGCCAGCAGCTTAGACGGTGCTAGCACAGATACGCAGTATTTT. Amino acids: CASSLDGASTDTQYF.

The rearrangement joins TRBV6-5 to TRBJ1-2; D gene ambiguous. V dropped 0 bases and J dropped 7 bases, with 15 bases sitting between them. The CDR3 contains 15 residues. In germline, CDR1 is MNHEY, CDR2 SVGAGI. The CDR3 nucleotides read TGTGCCAGCAGTTACTCCATCGATCAGTCTTCTGGCTACACCTTC. This gives the protein CASSYSIDQSSGYTF.

The rearrangement joins TRBV7-8 to TRBJ1-4; D gene unclear. Germline V gene lookup returns CDR1 SGHVS and CDR2 FQNEAQ. Trimming shortened V by 2 bases and J by 7 bases, and 14 bases separated the two germline ends. CDR3 length: 15 residues. CDR3 protein: CASSLSGSRSEKLFF. CDR3 sequence (DNA): TGTGCCAGCAGCTTATCGGGAAGCCGGAGTGAAAAACTGTTTTTT.

This sequence joins TRBV5-5 and TRBJ1-1; D remains ambiguous. Germline CDR1 SGHKS, CDR2 YYEKEE (reference sequence). This CDR3 is built from 12 residues. The V and J ends lost 4 bases and 9 bases respectively, with 13 bases between them. In nucleotides, the CDR3 is TGTGCCAGCAGCCCAGACCAAATCCAAGCTTTCTTT. Its translation is CASSPDQIQAFF.

This chain uses TRBV4-2 with TRBJ2-3; possible D gene TRBD2, 6 bases. The germline gives CDR1 LGHNA, CDR2 YNFKEQ. The CDR3 has 15 amino acids. With 1 base removed from V and 0 bases from J, the gap between germline ends came to 8 bases. The DNA of the CDR3 is TGTGCCAGCAGCCAAGTCGGGACTAGCACAGATACGCAGTATTTT. Protein product: CASSQVGTSTDTQYF.

CDR3 sequence (DNA): TGTGCCAGCAGTGACTCCTCTAGGGCAGGAAACACCATATATTTT. It codes for CASSDSSRAGNTIYF. The chain recombines TRBV25-1 with TRBJ1-3; D is unresolved. V dropped 3 bases and J dropped 4 bases, with 13 bases sitting between them. This CDR3 region has 15 residues. CDR1 and CDR2 (germline): MGHDK, SYGVNS.

This chain uses TRBV7-3 with TRBJ2-3; 7 bases are a match to TRBD2. In germline, CDR1 is SGHTA, CDR2 FQGTGA. V lost 2 bases and J lost 2; bases outside the gene matches: 4. CDR3 length equals 15 residues. CDR3 region: CASSLQAGPTDTQYF. In DNA form, the CDR3 reads TGTGCCAGCAGCTTACAAGCGGGGCCCACAGATACGCAGTATTTT.

This clone was picked up one time. The rearrangement uses TRBV7-2 and TRBJ1-2; the D is unclear. The CDR3 loop spans 14 amino acids. Germline V gives CDR1 SGHTA, CDR2 FQGNSA. V lost 1 base and J lost 4, with 10 bases in between. CDR3 nucleotides: TGTGCCAGCAGCTTAGAGGACGGCCCCTATGGCTACACCTTC. This encodes CASSLEDGPYGYTF.

This chain joins TRBV6-5 and TRBJ1-1; no definite D call. Looked up from germline, CDR1 is MNHEY and CDR2 is SVGAGI. Trimming removed 2 bases from V and 2 bases from J, with 9 bases in between. CDR3 length: 14 amino acids. The CDR3 nucleotides read TGTGCCAGCAGTTACGGTCAGCAAAACACTGAAGCTTTCTTT. Its protein product is CASSYGQQNTEAFF.

The V and J genes are TRBV30 and TRBJ2-1; 9 bases fit TRBD2. The CDR3 loop spans 12 amino acids. In germline, CDR1 is GTSNPN, CDR2 SVGIG (reference sequence). V shed 2 bases and J 8 bases; nucleotides not matched to a gene: 1. CDR3 protein: CAWSTSGYEQFF. CDR3 in DNA: TGTGCCTGGAGTACTAGCGGGTATGAGCAGTTCTTC.

The CDR3 region is CASTADGNSNQPQHF. Written as DNA, the CDR3 is TGTGCCAGCACAGCCGACGGAAATAGCAATCAGCCCCAGCATTTT. V usage is TRBV2 and J usage is TRBJ1-5; D not certain. The CDR3 has 15 residues. V gave up 7 bases and J gave up 0 bases, with 13 bases separating them. Germline V gene data show CDR1 as SNHLY and CDR2 as FYNNEI.

The chain carries TRBV24-1 and TRBJ1-4, with TRBD1 matching over 9 bases. V was pared by 3 bases and J by 8 bases, with 12 bases of the junction left unmatched. CDR1 is KGHDR, CDR2 SFDVKD, per germline. This CDR3 comprises 17 residues. CDR3 sequence (DNA): TGTGCCACCAGTGATCGAGTTACAGGGGGCCAGGGGGAAAAACTGTTTTTT. It encodes CATSDRVTGGQGEKLFF.

This clone turned up a few times. The chain uses TRBV30 and TRBJ1-1, with a tentative D call TRBD1 (6 bases). The V end lost 2 bases, the J end lost 3 bases, and 13 bases lay between the germline ends. This CDR3 has 14 residues. Looked up from germline, CDR1 is GTSNPN and CDR2 is SVGIG (reference sequence). This chain's CDR3 is CAWSTGLLDTEAFF. In DNA form, the CDR3 reads TGTGCCTGGAGTACAGGGTTGTTGGACACTGAAGCTTTCTTT. The full variable domain, in which reference TRBV30 and TRBJ1-1 provide the parts outside the CDR3, is SQTIHQWPATLVQPVGSPLSLECTVEGTSNPNLYWYRQAAGRGLQLLFYSVGIGQISSEVPQNLSASRPQDRQFILSSKKLLLSDSGFYLCAWSTGLLDTEAFFGQGTRLTVV.

This chain uses TRBV5-1 with TRBJ2-2; 7 nucleotides align to TRBD2. Trimming removed 0 bases from V and 0 bases from J; junction bases left unmatched: 8. Germline values: CDR1 SGHRS, CDR2 YFSETQ. The CDR3 contains 18 residues. The CDR3 reads CASSLGLRGNANTGELFF. The CDR3 DNA follows: TGCGCCAGCAGCTTGGGATTGCGGGGGAACGCGAACACCGGGGAGCTGTTTTTT.

This sequence joins TRBV9 and TRBJ1-2, with unresolved D. Germline lookup yields CDR1 SGDLS and CDR2 YYNGEE. V lost 0 bases and J lost 4, with 10 bases in between. The CDR3 covers 14 residues. The CDR3 here is CASSVAASAYGYTF. The CDR3, as DNA: TGTGCCAGCAGCGTAGCGGCATCAGCCTATGGCTACACCTTC.

The chain couples TRBV10-1 to TRBJ2-7; 7 bases are shared with TRBD1. This CDR3 is built from 17 residues. V lost 0 bases to trimming and J lost 2 bases; unmatched junction nucleotides: 10. Per the germline V gene, CDR1 is WNHNN and CDR2 is SYGVQD (reference sequence). The CDR3 DNA follows: TGCGCCAGCAGTGAGTCGACTCAACAGGGGTCGCCCTACGAGCAGTACTTC. Encoded protein: CASSESTQQGSPYEQYF.

The rearrangement links TRBV10-1 to TRBJ2-7; a weak D match, TRBD2 (5 bases). The CDR3 extends over 13 amino acids. The V end was cut by 3 bases, the J end by 6 bases, with 12 bases between. Per the germline V gene, CDR1 is WNHNN and CDR2 is SYGVQD (reference sequence). The CDR3 DNA is TGCGCCAGCAGTGACCCGGGAAAGGCCGAGCAGTACTTC. Amino acid sequence: CASSDPGKAEQYF.

J is TRBJ1-1 and V is TRBV20-1; D call uncertain. CDR1 and CDR2 from the germline V gene are DFQATT and SNEGSKA (reference sequence). The ends were cut back, 3 bases at V and 0 bases at J, with 8 bases in the middle. CDR3 length: 13 residues. The CDR3 sequence is CSASSFMNTEAFF. CDR3 DNA sequence: TGCAGTGCTAGTTCCTTCATGAACACTGAAGCTTTCTTT.

This clone was counted a few times. This sequence joins TRBV3-1 (or the pseudogene TRBV3-2) and TRBJ1-1; no firm D call. This CDR3 has 13 amino acids. V was shortened by 4 bases and J by 0 bases, with 6 bases between the two germline ends. The germline V gene encodes CDR1 LGHDT and CDR2 YNNKEL (reference sequence). CDR3 in amino acids: CASSPEMNTEAFF. CDR3 nucleotide sequence: TGTGCCAGCAGCCCCGAGATGAACACTGAAGCTTTCTTT.

The V gene is TRBV19, the J gene TRBJ2-6, with D unclear. This CDR3 contains 15 residues. Germline CDR1 is LNHDA and CDR2 is SQIVND (reference sequence). Trimming removed 7 bases from V and 0 bases from J, with 10 bases in between. Here the CDR3 DNA reads TGTGCCAGTAAGTCCGTTGACTCTGGGGCCAACGTCCTGACTTTC. Its translation: CASKSVDSGANVLTF.

V and J are TRBV3-1 (or the pseudogene TRBV3-2) and TRBJ1-2; 10 positions match TRBD1. The V and J ends lost 4 bases and 7 bases, in that order; junction bases with no gene match: 6. Germline assignment: CDR1 LGHDT and CDR2 YNNKEL (reference sequence). This CDR3 has 14 amino acids. DNA for the CDR3: TGTGCCAGCAGCCCTGGGACAGGGGATGCTGGCTACACCTTC. It translates to CASSPGTGDAGYTF.

The V and J genes are TRBV7-2 and TRBJ1-2; no clear D gene. V shed 1 base and J shed 4 bases, with 7 bases lying between them. CDR1 SGHTA and CDR2 FQGNSA come from the germline V gene. The CDR3 contains 13 residues. The CDR3 sequence is CASSLVTVYGYTF. In DNA, the CDR3 is TGTGCCAGCAGCTTAGTCACAGTCTATGGCTACACCTTC.